Listed below are T cell receptor beta chains from one sample, sequenced in a study of Graves' ophthalmopathy and Graves' hyperthyroidism. One entry per CDR3 protein, called by TCRdb with MiXCR from the multiplex PCR reads. The repertoire holds 400,000 or so distinct CDR3 sequences, over 15% seen once, with about 7% in the top ten. Sequencing was performed on peripheral blood. The receptors come from a young woman with stable Graves' hyperthyroidism. Both conserved end residues are part of each CDR3. The order of the fields is V gene, J gene, CDR3 protein.

v_call: TRBV12-3/TRBV12-4
j_call: TRBJ2-2
cdr3_aa: CASSFGLNTGELFF

v_call: TRBV10-3
j_call: TRBJ2-7
cdr3_aa: CAIRLGQGFYEQYF

v_call: TRBV12-3/TRBV12-4
j_call: TRBJ1-2
cdr3_aa: CASSQGRDFYGYTF

v_call: TRBV3-1
j_call: TRBJ1-2
cdr3_aa: CASSQSGTDGYTF

v_call: TRBV15
j_call: TRBJ2-7
cdr3_aa: CATSRDRIGDRSYEQYF

v_call: TRBV11-1
j_call: TRBJ2-7
cdr3_aa: CASSLLAHSDIEEQYF

v_call: TRBV4-1
j_call: TRBJ2-7
cdr3_aa: CASSQDRGGGPNEQYF

v_call: TRBV18
j_call: TRBJ1-6
cdr3_aa: CASSPSDSTYNSPLHF

v_call: TRBV6-1
j_call: TRBJ1-1
cdr3_aa: CASSVRQGNTEAFF

v_call: TRBV5-1
j_call: TRBJ2-7
cdr3_aa: CASSRDITYEQYF

v_call: TRBV18
j_call: TRBJ2-7
cdr3_aa: CASSPEVGSRRYEQYF

v_call: TRBV7-8
j_call: TRBJ1-1
cdr3_aa: CASSLVIGRGHTEAFF

v_call: TRBV4-2
j_call: TRBJ1-1
cdr3_aa: CASSPPDRGTNTEAFF

v_call: TRBV5-1
j_call: TRBJ1-1
cdr3_aa: CASSLIDRMNTEAFF

v_call: TRBV5-1
j_call: TRBJ1-2
cdr3_aa: CASTLGAERYGYTF

v_call: TRBV12-3/TRBV12-4
j_call: TRBJ1-2
cdr3_aa: CATVWGRGNGYTF

v_call: TRBV2
j_call: TRBJ2-2
cdr3_aa: CASSEAGSTGELFF

v_call: TRBV6-2/TRBV6-3
j_call: TRBJ2-7
cdr3_aa: CASRRGSDEQYF

v_call: TRBV7-3
j_call: TRBJ1-5
cdr3_aa: CASSLVPREFIQPQHF

v_call: TRBV12-3/TRBV12-4
j_call: TRBJ1-2
cdr3_aa: CASSLRPGHGYTF

v_call: TRBV18
j_call: TRBJ2-4
cdr3_aa: CASSPAQTKNIQYF

v_call: TRBV5-1
j_call: TRBJ2-5
cdr3_aa: CASSHGNTAGLRETQYF

v_call: TRBV6-5
j_call: TRBJ1-1
cdr3_aa: CASSYSAEAAFF

v_call: TRBV4-1
j_call: TRBJ1-2
cdr3_aa: CASSHLHLPGQEGYTF

v_call: TRBV20-1
j_call: TRBJ1-1
cdr3_aa: CSAGAGGDSTEAFF

v_call: TRBV12-3/TRBV12-4
j_call: TRBJ1-5
cdr3_aa: CASLGRGRDQPQHF

v_call: TRBV2
j_call: TRBJ1-2
cdr3_aa: CASSANLNYGYTF

v_call: TRBV6-1
j_call: TRBJ2-2
cdr3_aa: CAGGWNTGELFF

v_call: TRBV19
j_call: TRBJ2-7
cdr3_aa: CASSRQGSLYEQYF

v_call: TRBV6-1
j_call: TRBJ2-5
cdr3_aa: CASRLPGQGEEKTQYF

v_call: TRBV18
j_call: TRBJ1-3
cdr3_aa: CASSPRQGAFSGNTIYF

v_call: TRBV12-3/TRBV12-4
j_call: TRBJ1-2
cdr3_aa: CASSLTPYGYTF

v_call: TRBV6-2/TRBV6-3
j_call: TRBJ2-2
cdr3_aa: CASQSAVGTGELFF

v_call: TRBV5-1
j_call: TRBJ1-2
cdr3_aa: CASSLLDRGDGYTF

v_call: TRBV20-1
j_call: TRBJ1-2
cdr3_aa: CSAQMEGPASGYGYTF

v_call: TRBV6-2/TRBV6-3
j_call: TRBJ1-5
cdr3_aa: CASSYRAAGDQPQHF

v_call: TRBV18
j_call: TRBJ1-5
cdr3_aa: CASSPGARPQHF

v_call: TRBV6-2/TRBV6-3
j_call: TRBJ2-5
cdr3_aa: CASRIWRQGVGETQYF

v_call: TRBV10-3
j_call: TRBJ2-7
cdr3_aa: CAISSGTGETYEQYF

v_call: TRBV10-3
j_call: TRBJ2-5
cdr3_aa: CAISDVGLSLYQETQYF

v_call: TRBV7-8
j_call: TRBJ2-5
cdr3_aa: CASSPLSGQRGETQYF

v_call: TRBV12-3/TRBV12-4
j_call: TRBJ1-6
cdr3_aa: CASSQGSGVSSPLHF

v_call: TRBV11-2
j_call: TRBJ1-1
cdr3_aa: CASSLTPQGNTEAFF

v_call: TRBV14
j_call: TRBJ2-7
cdr3_aa: CASSQAWQGYEQYF

v_call: TRBV19
j_call: TRBJ2-5
cdr3_aa: CASSLGTSGGRGTQYF

v_call: TRBV9
j_call: TRBJ2-5
cdr3_aa: CASSPYSGGAQETQYF

v_call: TRBV11-3
j_call: TRBJ2-5
cdr3_aa: CASSLIGRLEETQYF

v_call: TRBV24-1
j_call: TRBJ1-3
cdr3_aa: CATGSGNTIYF

v_call: TRBV25-1
j_call: TRBJ2-7
cdr3_aa: CASSDGTGGAYEQYF

v_call: TRBV24-1
j_call: TRBJ1-1
cdr3_aa: CATSGFRAGVGSTEAFF

v_call: TRBV6-2/TRBV6-3
j_call: TRBJ2-4
cdr3_aa: CASSYSISLDKNIQYF

v_call: TRBV28
j_call: TRBJ1-5
cdr3_aa: CASSLISMGQRNQPQHF